The 17 T cell receptor beta chains below come from one sample, sequenced in a study of long-term antiretroviral therapy in people with HIV. Sequencing relied on immunoSEQ assay v3.0, run at survey level. Libraries were prepared by immunoSEQ multiplex PCR; TCRdb keeps only in-frame clonotypes and omits some of them. The table shows roughly 12,000 clones, with 80% to 85% occurring only once. The sequencing here drew on unsorted PBMCs, taken 1.2 years after starting antiretroviral therapy. The origin of the receptors is a man aged 35 to 55 with HIV.

In its sample, this clone was seen a few times. The gene calls are TRBV5-6 and TRBJ2-7; TRBD1 matches at 7 bases. This CDR3 contains 18 residues. V trimming: 3 bases; J trimming: 1 base; junction bases outside the gene matches: 16. CDR1 and CDR2 from the germline V gene are SGHDT and YYEEEE. CDR3 region: CASSSGQIRLSPSYEQYF. The CDR3 bases are TGTGCCAGCAGCTCGGGACAGATTAGACTCTCCCCTTCCTACGAGCAGTACTTC.

The chain links TRBV6-1 to TRBJ1-2; D call uncertain. The V gene lost 2 bases and the J gene lost 2 bases, with 6 bases spanning the gap. The CDR3 length is 13 residues. Germline V gives CDR1 MNHNS, CDR2 SASEGT. Here the CDR3 reads CASSERRNYGYTF. As DNA, the CDR3 is TGTGCCAGCAGTGAACGTAGAAACTATGGCTACACCTTC.

This chain links TRBV5-4 with TRBJ1-1; TRBD1 agrees at 8 bases. The CDR3 length is 17 residues. Per the germline V gene, CDR1 is SGHNT and CDR2 is YYREEE (reference sequence). The V segment lost 3 bases and the J segment 2 bases; nucleotides outside the gene matches: 12. In nucleotides, the CDR3 is TGTGCCAGCAGCTCGAATCCCGGGACAGGCCGAAACACTGAAGCTTTCTTT. Translating it yields CASSSNPGTGRNTEAFF.

The chain couples TRBV6-5 to TRBJ1-4; TRBD1 matches 8 bases. Germline assignment: CDR1 MNHEY and CDR2 SVGAGI. Trimming removed 0 bases from V and 12 bases from J; junction bases left unmatched: 0. This CDR3 has 12 residues. CDR3 in amino acids: CASSYSTGELFF. The CDR3 DNA reads as TGTGCCAGCAGTTACTCGACAGGGGAACTGTTTTTT.

The sample holds a few counts of this clone. V usage is TRBV15 and J usage is TRBJ1-2, with TRBD1 matching 7 bases. V was clipped by 4 bases and J by 8 bases; unmatched bases: 7. Germline V gene lookup returns CDR1 LNHNV and CDR2 YYDKDF (reference sequence). This CDR3 contains 13 residues. DNA for the CDR3: TGTGCCACCAGCAACTCACAGGGGATCGGCTACACCTTC. This gives the protein CATSNSQGIGYTF. Full variable domain (remainder filled in from reference TRBV15 and TRBJ1-2): DAMVIQNPRYQVTQFGKPVTLSCSQTLNHNVMYWYQQKSSQAPKLLFHYYDKDFNNEADTPDNFQSRRPNTSFCFLDIRSPGLGDTAMYLCATSNSQGIGYTFGSGTRLTVV.

The gene calls are TRBV19 and TRBJ1-6, with D perhaps matching TRBD1 (5 bases). Per germline, CDR1 LNHDA and CDR2 SQIVND (reference sequence). This CDR3 is built from 15 residues. Trimming pared 5 bases from V and 6 bases from J, leaving 14 bases between. CDR3 in DNA: TGTGCCAGTAGTCCTGGGACGGAGATTAATTCACCCCTCCACTTT. The encoded protein is CASSPGTEINSPLHF.

This clone was picked up one time. This chain's CDR3 is CASSQTTYEQYF. CDR3 DNA sequence: TGCGCCAGCAGTCAAACTACCTACGAGCAGTACTTC. The chain couples TRBV10-1 to TRBJ2-7; D is unclear. This CDR3 spans 12 amino acids. The ends were cut back, 5 bases at V and 2 bases at J, with 7 bases in the middle. CDR1 WNHNN and CDR2 SYGVQD come from the germline V gene (reference sequence).

CDR3 sequence (DNA): TGTGCCAGCAGCTTCCCCGCCGGCGAGGAGCAGTACTTC. Translating it yields CASSFPAGEEQYF. The J gene is TRBJ2-7, the V gene TRBV11-2; no clear D. This CDR3 contains 13 residues. Deletions cut 3 bases from V and 7 bases from J, with 13 bases between. Per the germline V gene, CDR1 is SGHAT and CDR2 is FQNNGV.

The chain carries TRBV5-1 and TRBJ1-1; no clear D. Germline V lookup: CDR1 SGHRS, CDR2 YFSETQ. Trimming left V 0 bases short and J 2 bases short, with 11 bases between. The CDR3 contains 15 residues. CDR3 region: CASSLALGSNTEAFF. CDR3 nucleotide sequence: TGCGCCAGCAGCTTGGCATTGGGGTCCAACACTGAAGCTTTCTTT.

This chain links TRBV4-2 with TRBJ2-2; maybe TRBD2 (6 bases). The CDR3 has 14 amino acids. Trimming removed 8 bases from V and 4 bases from J, with 14 bases in between. Germline CDR1 reads LGHNA; CDR2 reads YNFKEQ. CDR3: CASAYGGSTGELFF. CDR3 nucleotides: TGTGCCAGCGCCTACGGGGGTTCCACCGGGGAGCTGTTTTTT.

The V call is TRBV29-1, the J call TRBJ2-1; TRBD1 might be the D (5 bases). The CDR3 spans 12 residues. Germline CDR1 reads SQVTM; CDR2 reads ANQGSEA. V was pared by 4 bases and J by 8 bases, with 12 bases between. The CDR3 DNA reads as TGCAGCGTTGGCAGGGTATTGGATGAGCAGTTCTTC. Translated: CSVGRVLDEQFF.

The genes are TRBV27 and TRBJ2-1; D is perhaps TRBD1 (5 bases). CDR1 and CDR2 from the germline V gene are MNHEY and SMNVEV (reference sequence). The CDR3 length is 12 residues. Between the trimmed V and J ends, which lost 2 bases and 9 bases, there was a span of 8 bases. This CDR3 reads CASSLQGAEQFF. The CDR3 DNA reads as TGTGCCAGCAGTTTACAGGGTGCTGAGCAGTTCTTC.

V and J are TRBV7-6 and TRBJ2-7; TRBD1 aligns across 9 bases. CDR3 length equals 15 residues. The V gene end was trimmed by 5 bases and the J gene end by 3 bases; junction bases not matched to a gene: 8. The germline CDR1 and CDR2 sequences are SGHVS and FNYEAQ. The CDR3 loop reads CASSIRTGEDYEQYF. In DNA form, the CDR3 reads TGTGCCAGCAGCATTAGGACAGGGGAGGACTACGAGCAGTACTTC.

The rearrangement uses TRBV7-8 and TRBJ2-7; the match to TRBD2 covers 10 bases. The CDR3 is 15 residues long. The V and J ends lost 5 bases and 5 bases, in that order; junction bases with no gene match: 9. Germline loops: CDR1 SGHVS, CDR2 FQNEAQ. CDR3 sequence: CASSLQRGGPHEQYF. CDR3 nucleotide sequence: TGTGCCAGCAGCCTACAGCGGGGGGGCCCCCACGAGCAGTACTTC.

The J gene is TRBJ1-3, the V gene TRBV23-1; a possible D gene is TRBD1 (6 bases). TRBV23-1 is an open reading frame whose function is uncertain. Trimming stripped 0 bases from V and 1 base from J, with 22 bases between. CDR3 size: 20 residues. CDR3 region: CASSQSQGGTVRASGNTIYF. The CDR3 coding sequence is TGCGCCAGCAGTCAATCCCAAGGGGGGACGGTCCGGGCATCTGGAAACACCATATATTTT.

The chain couples TRBV6-5 to TRBJ2-6; D is perhaps TRBD1 (5 bases). This CDR3 is 15 amino acids long. The germline V gene encodes CDR1 MNHEY and CDR2 SVGAGI. V was shortened by 6 bases and J by 0 bases, with 9 bases between the two germline ends. The DNA of the CDR3 is TGTGCCAGCAGGGGGCAAACCTCTGGGGCCAACGTCCTGACTTTC. Translation: CASRGQTSGANVLTF.

The chain recombines TRBV5-4 with TRBJ2-1, with D unclear. V was shortened by 4 bases and J by 0 bases, with 11 bases between the two germline ends. The CDR3 has 15 residues. Germline CDR1 and CDR2: SGHNT and YYREEE (reference sequence). CDR3 amino acids: CASSQSEFSYNEQFF. The CDR3 DNA sequence: TGTGCCAGCAGCCAGAGCGAATTCTCCTACAATGAGCAGTTCTTC.